This TCR beta chain was captured in a study of T cell repertoires in cytomegalovirus infection (dated by TCRdb to about 2019). As for the study more broadly: Because public TCR beta signatures pointed to carriage of CMV infection together with the matching HLA type, the HLA type of each donor mattered for the analysis. The paper's findings and limits, for the study overall: In both this cohort and an independent cohort of some 380 donors, the cumulative frequency of public TCR beta family members distinguished carriers of CMV infection plus the relevant HLA type. The ex vivo response was dominated by HLA-C-restricted CMV-specific TCR beta clonotypes, and the single most frequent clonotype in two of eight donors was supplied by these HLA-C-restricted clonotypes.

The sample was run on an Illumina HiSeq 1500. The public reads were reanalyzed by TCRdb: fastp trimming at Q25, MiXCR alignment, in-frame beta chains only. A single entry per CDR3 protein holds the most common genes and DNA from its merged rows. Present in this sample are roughly 230,000 distinct CDR3 sequences, 20% to 25% of which were seen just once. In total, the top ten clones hold roughly 18% of the sample. As regards this clonotype: Its antigen has not been determined. No base quality information exists; no much larger clone differs at one position.

The germline V gene supplies CDR1 SGHAT and CDR2 FQNNGV. There are 16 amino acids in the CDR3, from cysteine to phenylalanine inclusive. Only the CDR3 portion is preserved as DNA: 48 bases, with reading frame beginning at the first base. V gives up 4 bases and J gives up 5 bases, and the segment between their germline ends measures 18 bases. This receptor chain uses TRBV11-2 and TRBJ2-1, with TRBD2 perhaps the D gene, on 7 matching bases. Sequencing was done on a sample of CD8+ T cells from PBMCs. The clonotype originates from a human donor in good health (CMV status not recorded). Some clones in this sample may be carry-over from other donors' samples. Here is the DNA: TGTGCCAGCAGCTCCCGAGGGGGGGATCTCCACAATGAGCAGTTCTTC. Translated, this is CASSSRGGDLHNEQFF.